Listed here are 8 T cell receptor beta chains from one sample, sequenced in a study of blood T cell repertoires in COVID-19. Only in-frame clones appear in the TCRdb table, and some are missing; sequencing was by immunoSEQ multiplex PCR. The table shows 180,000 or so clones, with about nine tenths occurring only once. Sequenced input: peripheral blood. These receptors were obtained from a woman in her twenties or thirties with acute or convalescent COVID-19.

For this clone: The junction differs from germline at one of its ends, possibly a read error. This chain connects TRBV6-5 to TRBJ2-1, with D unresolved. Germline V gene lookup returns CDR1 MNHEY and CDR2 SVGAGI. CDR3 length: 12 residues. CDR3 DNA: TGTGCCAGCAGTTACAATTACAGTGAGCAGTTCTTC. Protein sequence: CASSYNYSEQFF.

The V and J genes are TRBV9 and TRBJ2-2; weak D call: TRBD2 (5 bases). The germline V gene has CDR1 SGDLS and CDR2 YYNGEE. This CDR3 has 14 residues. V shed 3 bases and J shed 3 bases, with 9 bases lying between them. The CDR3 protein is CASSERTDTGELFF. CDR3 coding DNA: TGTGCCAGCAGCGAAAGGACTGACACCGGGGAGCTGTTTTTT.

The chain links TRBV4-2 to TRBJ1-5; no definite D call. The CDR3 runs to 13 residues. Trimming pared 1 base from V and 5 bases from J, leaving 6 bases between. CDR1 is LGHNA and CDR2 is YNFKEQ in the germline V gene. CDR3 region: CASSQALDQPQHF. In nucleotides, the CDR3 is TGTGCCAGCAGCCAAGCCCTAGATCAGCCCCAGCATTTT.

The chain couples TRBV28 to TRBJ1-5; D might be TRBD1 (5 bases). The CDR3 loop spans 16 amino acids. V gave up 1 base and J gave up 6 bases, with 16 bases separating them. Germline values: CDR1 MDHEN, CDR2 SYDVKM. CDR3 bases: TGTGCCAGCAGTTTATACAGGCACCCTACGATTCAGCCCCAGCATTTT. Translation gives CASSLYRHPTIQPQHF.

The chain links TRBV7-9 to TRBJ2-5; 10 bases are a match to TRBD2. The ends lost 3 bases at V and 1 base at J; junction bases unmatched: 5. CDR3 length: 16 amino acids. Germline assignment: CDR1 SEHNR and CDR2 FQNEAQ (reference sequence). The CDR3 sequence is CASSFSTSGTQETQYF. The CDR3 DNA reads as TGTGCCAGCAGCTTCAGTACTAGCGGGACCCAAGAGACCCAGTACTTC.

The chain links TRBV11-2 to TRBJ2-7; tentatively, D is TRBD2 (5 bases). The germline V gene has CDR1 SGHAT and CDR2 FQNNGV. This CDR3 has 13 amino acids. V lost 5 bases and J 7 bases, leaving 15 bases between the germline ends. The CDR3 region has the DNA TGTGCCAGCAGCCCTCGGACTGCTTGGGAGCAGTACTTC. Protein sequence: CASSPRTAWEQYF. Complete variable domain (other parts from reference TRBV11-2 and TRBJ2-7): EAGVAQSPRYKIIEKRQSVAFWCNPISGHATLYWYQQILGQGPKLLIQFQNNGVVDDSQLPKDRFSAERLKGVDSTLKIQPAKLEDSAVYLCASSPRTAWEQYFGPGTRLTVT.

The chain has TRBV6-4 and TRBJ1-6; 9 bases fit TRBD1. The CDR3 is 19 amino acids. Germline assignment: CDR1 MRHNA and CDR2 SNTAGT. The J segment lost 5 bases and the V segment lost 4 bases, leaving 15 bases of the junction unmatched. This chain's CDR3 is CASSVLNRDRAFDNSPLHF. The CDR3 DNA reads TGTGCCAGCAGTGTACTTAACCGGGACAGGGCGTTTGATAATTCACCCCTCCACTTT.

The chain uses TRBV5-1 and TRBJ1-1, with 10 bases identical to TRBD1. The trim removed 4 bases at V and 5 bases at J, leaving 8 bases unmatched. The CDR3 consists of 15 residues. Germline loops: CDR1 SGHRS, CDR2 YFSETQ. This CDR3 reads CASSEGTGAPTEAFF. The CDR3 coding sequence is TGCGCCAGCAGCGAGGGGACAGGGGCCCCAACTGAAGCTTTCTTT. The full variable domain, rest sourced from reference TRBV5-1 and TRBJ1-1, is KAGVTQTPRYLIKTRGQQVTLSCSPISGHRSVSWYQQTPGQGLQFLFEYFSETQRNKGNFPGRFSGRQFSNSRSEMNVSTLELGDSALYLCASSEGTGAPTEAFFGQGTRLTVV.